This T cell receptor beta chain is from a study of blood T cells in healthy people across ages. General study points: With naive T cell percentage, TCR beta diversity showed a strong correlation. Long-lived and aged donors differed, with more naive CD4+ cells and higher diversity in the long-lived.

The CDR3 is made up of 15 amino acids. V shed 6 bases and J shed 2 bases, with 15 bases lying between them. Germline-derived CDR1 and CDR2 are SNHLY and FYNNEI. A J-beta primer mix and a sample-barcoded 5' primer were used in a second PCR of about 6 to 12 cycles. MiXCR, run by TCRdb on the 5' RACE reads, gives a single entry per CDR3 protein. The repertoire has about 640,000 distinct CDR3 sequences, roughly 53% of them found once; the top ten carry 35% to 40%. Remarks on this clonotype: Its antigen is not identified.

Donors gave 9 to 10 milliliters of peripheral blood apiece. This sequence was found in a man in his 60s in good health. The chain has TRBV2 and TRBJ2-3; a weak D match, TRBD2 (6 bases). The sample comprised blood. The CDR3 sequence is CASRTRDWHTDTQYF. The DNA of the CDR3 is TGTGCCAGCAGAACGCGGGACTGGCACACAGATACGCAGTATTTT.